The rows below give T cell receptor beta chains drawn from one sample of a study of blood T cell repertoires in COVID-19. Only in-frame clones appear in the TCRdb table, and some are missing; sequencing was by immunoSEQ multiplex PCR. The sample shows some 400,000 clones, roughly 91% of them seen only once. Sequences were obtained from PBMCs or T cells enriched from blood (not recorded which). The receptors stem from a woman aged 25 to 39 who had recovered from COVID-19. CDR3s include the opening cysteine and the closing phenylalanine or tryptophan. The D gene is left open where the match is weak. The size of a clone is reported for some rows only, either as once, few or many, or as a class for expanded clones.

j_call: TRBJ2-1; clone_size: -; v_call: TRBV7-2; d_call: TRBD2; cdr3_nt: TGTGCCAGCAGCTTACAGCGGGAGTACAATGAGCAGTTCTTC; cdr3_aa: CASSLQREYNEQFF
j_call: TRBJ1-2; clone_size: -; v_call: TRBV9; d_call: -; cdr3_nt: TGTGCCAGCAGCGCCCCAGGGGTTAGCTATGGCTACACCTTC; cdr3_aa: CASSAPGVSYGYTF
j_call: TRBJ1-3; clone_size: -; v_call: TRBV6-5; d_call: TRBD1; cdr3_nt: TGTGCCAGCAGCCGAAGGGGGCTAGGAAACACCATATATTTT; cdr3_aa: CASSRRGLGNTIYF
j_call: TRBJ1-3; clone_size: -; v_call: TRBV7-9; d_call: -; cdr3_nt: TGTGCCAGCAGTTATATGAGAGGAAACACCATATATTTT; cdr3_aa: CASSYMRGNTIYF
j_call: TRBJ2-1; clone_size: few; v_call: TRBV28; d_call: TRBD1; cdr3_nt: TGTGCCAGCAGTTACGGACAGGGTAATCGGAATGAGCAGTTCTTC; cdr3_aa: CASSYGQGNRNEQFF
j_call: TRBJ1-3; clone_size: -; v_call: TRBV5-5; d_call: -; cdr3_nt: TGTGCCAGCAGCTCGACAGTTCACTCTGGAAACACCATATATTTT; cdr3_aa: CASSSTVHSGNTIYF
j_call: TRBJ2-7; clone_size: -; v_call: TRBV6-2/TRBV6-3; d_call: -; cdr3_nt: TGTGCCAGCCGCCGGGGGCTATACGAGCAGTACTTC; cdr3_aa: CASRRGLYEQYF
j_call: TRBJ1-6; clone_size: -; v_call: TRBV27; d_call: TRBD1; cdr3_nt: TGTGCCAGCAGTTTCCAAGGACAGGGGGCGCCTAGCCATTCACCCCTCCACTTT; cdr3_aa: CASSFQGQGAPSHSPLHF
j_call: TRBJ2-3; clone_size: -; v_call: TRBV7-3; d_call: TRBD2; cdr3_nt: TGTGCCAGCAGCGCAGGACTAGCTGTCGGCACAGATACGCAGTATTTT; cdr3_aa: CASSAGLAVGTDTQYF
j_call: TRBJ2-6; clone_size: once; v_call: TRBV4-2; d_call: TRBD2; cdr3_nt: TGTGCCAGCAGCGATAGCGGGGTAAGCTCTGGGGCCAACGTCCTGACTTTC; cdr3_aa: CASSDSGVSSGANVLTF
j_call: TRBJ1-5; clone_size: -; v_call: TRBV6-5; d_call: -; cdr3_nt: TGTGCCAGCAGCCCGGGGCAGGGGTCAGATCAGCCCCAGCATTTT; cdr3_aa: CASSPGQGSDQPQHF
j_call: TRBJ1-4; clone_size: few; v_call: TRBV7-3; d_call: TRBD1; cdr3_nt: TGTGCCAGCAGCTTAACAGGGGGCGCAGGAAAACTGTTTTTT; cdr3_aa: CASSLTGGAGKLFF
j_call: TRBJ1-2; clone_size: -; v_call: TRBV30; d_call: -; cdr3_nt: TGTGCCTGGAGCCACAGCTATGGCTACACCTTC; cdr3_aa: CAWSHSYGYTF
j_call: TRBJ1-1; clone_size: -; v_call: TRBV28; d_call: TRBD1; cdr3_nt: TGTGCCAGCAGCCCTACAGGGGTTTCTCAGAACACTGAAGCTTTCTTT; cdr3_aa: CASSPTGVSQNTEAFF
j_call: TRBJ2-5; clone_size: -; v_call: TRBV19; d_call: TRBD2; cdr3_nt: TGTGCCAGTAGTATTGGGGAGGGCGGTGTCCAAGAGACCCAGTACTTC; cdr3_aa: CASSIGEGGVQETQYF
j_call: TRBJ2-1; clone_size: -; v_call: TRBV7-9; d_call: TRBD2; cdr3_nt: TGTGCCACATATCCTAGCGGGACTACTGAGCAGTTCTTC; cdr3_aa: CATYPSGTTEQFF
j_call: TRBJ2-7; clone_size: -; v_call: TRBV10-3; d_call: TRBD2; cdr3_nt: TGTGCCATCAGTGAAAGTACTAGCGGGAGCTACGAGCAGTACTTC; cdr3_aa: CAISESTSGSYEQYF
j_call: TRBJ1-5; clone_size: -; v_call: TRBV2; d_call: -; cdr3_nt: TGTGCCAGCAGTGTATCAGTGAATCAGCCCCAGCATTTT; cdr3_aa: CASSVSVNQPQHF
j_call: TRBJ2-3; clone_size: -; v_call: TRBV30; d_call: -; cdr3_nt: TGTGCCTGGAGGGTGGGGGCGATCACAGATACGCAGTATTTT; cdr3_aa: CAWRVGAITDTQYF
j_call: TRBJ2-7; clone_size: once; v_call: TRBV19; d_call: TRBD1; cdr3_nt: TGTGCCAGTAGTATAAGCGGGACAGGGGGTTCCTACGAGCAGTACTTC; cdr3_aa: CASSISGTGGSYEQYF
j_call: TRBJ1-5; clone_size: -; v_call: TRBV6-2/TRBV6-3; d_call: TRBD1; cdr3_nt: TGTGCCAGCAGTTATTTGGACAGGCGAAATCAGCCCCAGCATTTT; cdr3_aa: CASSYLDRRNQPQHF
j_call: TRBJ2-1; clone_size: -; v_call: TRBV7-6; d_call: TRBD2; cdr3_nt: TGTGCCAGCAGCTTAGCGGTTCGGGCGACTAGCCAGGGCGATGAGCAGTTCTTC; cdr3_aa: CASSLAVRATSQGDEQFF
j_call: TRBJ1-5; clone_size: once; v_call: TRBV13; d_call: -; cdr3_nt: TGTGCCAGCAGCCCAGGGAGGGGCCAGCCCCAGCATTTT; cdr3_aa: CASSPGRGQPQHF
j_call: TRBJ2-7; clone_size: -; v_call: TRBV5-1; d_call: -; cdr3_nt: TGCGCCAGCAGCTTGGCCGGCAGGGTTGGCTACGAGCAGTACTTC; cdr3_aa: CASSLAGRVGYEQYF
j_call: TRBJ2-3; clone_size: -; v_call: TRBV9; d_call: -; cdr3_nt: TGTGCCAGCAGCGTAGTGTGGGGGGGCCGGTCAGATACGCAGTATTTT; cdr3_aa: CASSVVWGGRSDTQYF
j_call: TRBJ2-7; clone_size: -; v_call: TRBV5-1; d_call: TRBD1; cdr3_nt: TGCGCCAGCAGCCCCGGGACAGCCTCCTACGAGCAGTACTTC; cdr3_aa: CASSPGTASYEQYF
j_call: TRBJ2-3; clone_size: -; v_call: TRBV7-2; d_call: -; cdr3_nt: TGTGCCAGCAGCCCAGGGCCCCCGAGGGGGGATACGCAGTATTTT; cdr3_aa: CASSPGPPRGDTQYF
j_call: TRBJ2-1; clone_size: -; v_call: TRBV3-1/TRBV3-2; d_call: -; cdr3_nt: TGTGCCAGCAGCCAAGACGCAGGGAACAATGAGCAGTTCTTC; cdr3_aa: CASSQDAGNNEQFF
j_call: TRBJ2-7; clone_size: -; v_call: TRBV28; d_call: TRBD1; cdr3_nt: TGTGCCAGCAGCCAAGACAGGGTCCTCTACGAGCAGTACTTC; cdr3_aa: CASSQDRVLYEQYF
j_call: TRBJ1-2; clone_size: -; v_call: TRBV7-2; d_call: -; cdr3_nt: TGTGCCAGCAGGCCAAACGGGGGGTTAGGGGGCTACACCTTC; cdr3_aa: CASRPNGGLGGYTF
j_call: TRBJ1-5; clone_size: -; v_call: TRBV27; d_call: TRBD1; cdr3_nt: TGTGCCAGCAGTTCCACAGGGGGCCCGGGTCAGCCCCAGCATTTT; cdr3_aa: CASSSTGGPGQPQHF
j_call: TRBJ2-3; clone_size: -; v_call: TRBV5-4; d_call: TRBD2; cdr3_nt: TGTGCCAGCAGCTTAAAAGCGGGAGGGGCCTACACAGATACGCAGTATTTT; cdr3_aa: CASSLKAGGAYTDTQYF
j_call: TRBJ2-4; clone_size: -; v_call: TRBV30; d_call: TRBD2; cdr3_nt: TGTGCCTGGAGTGTGGGAGGGCCCGGTGACATTCAGTACTTC; cdr3_aa: CAWSVGGPGDIQYF
j_call: TRBJ2-1; clone_size: -; v_call: TRBV10-3; d_call: -; cdr3_nt: TGTGCCATCAGTGATAGTTTGGAGAGCTCCTACAATGAGCAGTTCTTC; cdr3_aa: CAISDSLESSYNEQFF
j_call: TRBJ1-1; clone_size: -; v_call: TRBV11-1; d_call: -; cdr3_nt: TGTGCCAGCAGCACATTTCAGGGAACTGAAGCTTTCTTT; cdr3_aa: CASSTFQGTEAFF
j_call: TRBJ2-2; clone_size: -; v_call: TRBV6-5; d_call: TRBD1; cdr3_nt: TGTGCCAGCAGCTCCGGGACAGGGTCCTCCGGGGAGCTGTTTTTT; cdr3_aa: CASSSGTGSSGELFF
j_call: TRBJ2-1; clone_size: -; v_call: TRBV27; d_call: TRBD2; cdr3_nt: TGTGCCAGCAGTTTGACCAGCGGGGGGGGTAATGAGCAGTTCTTC; cdr3_aa: CASSLTSGGGNEQFF
j_call: TRBJ2-3; clone_size: -; v_call: TRBV19; d_call: -; cdr3_nt: TGTGCCAGTAGCCCCGGCGGGGTGCCGGACACAGATACGCAGTATTTT; cdr3_aa: CASSPGGVPDTDTQYF
j_call: TRBJ1-6; clone_size: -; v_call: TRBV25-1; d_call: TRBD1; cdr3_nt: TGTGCCAGCAGTGAAACCGGGACAGGCCGACTTAATTCACCCCTCCACTTT; cdr3_aa: CASSETGTGRLNSPLHF
j_call: TRBJ1-6; clone_size: -; v_call: TRBV2; d_call: TRBD1; cdr3_nt: TGTGCCAGCAGGAGCCCGACAGGGGGATACTCACCCCTCCACTTT; cdr3_aa: CASRSPTGGYSPLHF
j_call: TRBJ2-3; clone_size: -; v_call: TRBV9; d_call: TRBD2; cdr3_nt: TGTGCCAGCAACCCTACCGGGACTAGCAACTCAGATACGCAGTATTTT; cdr3_aa: CASNPTGTSNSDTQYF
j_call: TRBJ2-1; clone_size: -; v_call: TRBV5-1; d_call: TRBD2; cdr3_nt: TGCGCCAGCAGCTTGGCCACTGGACTAGCGGGAGGGACCTACAATGAGCAGTTCTTC; cdr3_aa: CASSLATGLAGGTYNEQFF